This T cell receptor beta chain was sequenced for a study of blood T cell repertoires in COVID-19. Across the whole study: The origin of the acute and convalescent COVID-19 samples was the United States, Italy and Spain. From T cells, B-cell-depleted T cells, or PBMCs came the material, which was cDNA or gDNA.

The V and J ends lost 1 base and 0 bases respectively, with 6 bases between them. This CDR3 is 15 amino acids long. In germline, CDR1 is LNHNV, CDR2 YYDKDF (reference sequence). This clone was detected once. In the source study's methods: Amplification of reference gene primers provided the estimated nucleated cell counts. Assay: immunoSEQ multiplex PCR; the TCRdb copy retains only in-frame clones and omits some. V and J calls and clone size follow that table, whereas D and trimming were derived from the DNA. The profile shows around 110,000 clones, 90% of them singletons. The TCR originated in a human donor with active COVID-19. The donor label of this sample is uncertain. The sequenced sample consisted of peripheral blood. The rearrangement joins TRBV15 to TRBJ1-4, with a tentative D call TRBD1 (6 bases). The CDR3, as DNA: TGTGCCACCAGCAGAGGGACAGCAACTAATGAAAAACTGTTTTTT. Its translation: CATSRGTATNEKLFF. Variable domain in full (rest from reference TRBV15 and TRBJ1-4): DAMVIQNPRYQVTQFGKPVTLSCSQTLNHNVMYWYQQKSSQAPKLLFHYYDKDFNNEADTPDNFQSRRPNTSFCFLDIRSPGLGDTAMYLCATSRGTATNEKLFFGSGTQLSVL.